This T cell receptor (beta chain) is drawn from a study of blood T cell repertoires in COVID-19. Study background: Sites across the United States, Italy and Spain contributed samples from acute and convalescent COVID-19. Sources were T cells, B-cell-depleted T cells, or PBMCs; the material itself was cDNA or gDNA.

Trimming stripped 0 bases from V and 0 bases from J, with 3 bases between. The germline V gene encodes CDR1 SGHRS and CDR2 YFSETQ. CDR3 length: 13 residues. Sequenced by immunoSEQ multiplex PCR; TCRdb stores in-frame clones only, minus some. The data contain some 20,000 clones, roughly three quarters of them seen just once; the ten biggest clones take up 6.5% to 9%. J is TRBJ1-2 and V is TRBV5-1, with D unclear. Material for sequencing was peripheral blood. The sequence was obtained from a man aged 60 to 75 with acute or convalescent COVID-19. CDR3 nucleotides: TGCGCCAGCAGCTTGGCCTCTAACTATGGCTACACCTTC. This sequence encodes CASSLASNYGYTF.